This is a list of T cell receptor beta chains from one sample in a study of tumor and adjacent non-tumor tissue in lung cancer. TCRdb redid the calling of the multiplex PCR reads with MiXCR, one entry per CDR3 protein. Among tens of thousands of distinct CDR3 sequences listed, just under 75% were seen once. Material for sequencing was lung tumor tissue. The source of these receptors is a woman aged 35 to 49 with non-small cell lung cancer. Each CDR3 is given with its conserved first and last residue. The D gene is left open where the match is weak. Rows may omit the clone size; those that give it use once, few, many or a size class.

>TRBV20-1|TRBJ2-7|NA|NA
TGCAGTGCTCCTGCCCTGGAAGCGGGCACCTACGCGCAGTACTTC
CSAPALEAGTYAQYF
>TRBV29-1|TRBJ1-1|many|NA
TGCAGCGCACGGACGGAGGGGTACACTGAAGCTTTCTTT
CSARTEGYTEAFF
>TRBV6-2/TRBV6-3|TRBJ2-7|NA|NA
TGTGCCAGCAGTCACTCGATCGATTCTTACGAGCAGTACTTC
CASSHSIDSYEQYF
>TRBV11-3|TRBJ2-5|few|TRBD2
TGTGCCAACAGCCCACCTAGCGGGGCCGATCAGTACCAAGAGACCCAGTACTTC
CANSPPSGADQYQETQYF
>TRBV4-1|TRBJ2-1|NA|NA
TGCGCCAGCAACCAAGAGGAGCGAGCCAATGAGCTGTTCTTC
CASNQEERANELFF
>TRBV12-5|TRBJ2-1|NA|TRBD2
TGTGTTAGTGGTTTGGTCACTAGCGGGGCAGACAATGAGCAGTTCTTC
CVSGLVTSGADNEQFF
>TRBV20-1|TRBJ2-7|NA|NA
TGCAGTGCTAGCCCAGTACAGGGGCCGGGCGGGACTCGTCGCGAGCAGTACTTC
CSASPVQGPGGTRREQYF
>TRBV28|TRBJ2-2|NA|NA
TGTGCCAGCAGCAAGCAAATGGGTATCGGGGAACTGTTTTTT
CASSKQMGIGELFF
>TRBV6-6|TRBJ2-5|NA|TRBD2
TGTACCAGCAGTCATGGGACTAGCGGGGGCCAAGGGACCCAGTACTTC
CTSSHGTSGGQGTQYF
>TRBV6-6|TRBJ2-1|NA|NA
TGTGCCAGTAGCAGACAGGTACAACACTCCTACAATGAGGAGTTCTTC
CASSRQVQHSYNEEFF
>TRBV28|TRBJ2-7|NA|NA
TGTGCCATCATGGTCCTTCGATACTCCCTATCTACCTACGAGCAGTACTTC
CAIMVLRYSLSTYEQYF
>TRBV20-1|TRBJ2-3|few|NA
TGCAGTGCCAGCGAGAGCACAGATACGCAGTATTTT
CSASESTDTQYF
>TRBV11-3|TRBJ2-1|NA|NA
TGTGCCAGCAGCAGGCAGGGAGTAGCGGAGTACAATGGGCAGTTCTTC
CASSRQGVAEYNGQFF
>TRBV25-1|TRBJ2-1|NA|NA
TGTGCCAGCAGTGATCCCTCGCGGTGGGGGAATGAGCAGTTCTTC
CASSDPSRWGNEQFF
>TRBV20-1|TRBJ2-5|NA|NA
TGCAGTGCCAACGGACCACAGGGAATCGAGACCCAGTACTTC
CSANGPQGIETQYF
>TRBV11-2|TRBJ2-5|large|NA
TGTGCCAGCAGCTTACGCCTAGACCAAGAGACCCAGTACTTC
CASSLRLDQETQYF
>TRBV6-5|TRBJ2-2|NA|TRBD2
TGTGCCAGCAGTTGTCGGGGGGTCGCGGCCCGCGGGGTGCTGTTTTTT
CASSCRGVAARGVLFF
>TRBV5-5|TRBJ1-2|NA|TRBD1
TGTGTCAGTAGCGCAACGACAGGGGGGGGTGGCTACACCTTC
CVSSATTGGGGYTF